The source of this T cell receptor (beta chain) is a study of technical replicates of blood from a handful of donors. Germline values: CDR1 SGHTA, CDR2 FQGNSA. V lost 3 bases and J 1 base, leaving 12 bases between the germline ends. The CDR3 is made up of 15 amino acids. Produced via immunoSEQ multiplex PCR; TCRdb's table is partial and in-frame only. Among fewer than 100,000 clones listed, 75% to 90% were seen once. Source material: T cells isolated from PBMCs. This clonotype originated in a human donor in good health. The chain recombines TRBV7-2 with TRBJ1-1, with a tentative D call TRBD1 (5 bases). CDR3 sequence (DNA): TGTGCCAGCAGCTTCCAGGGCAACTGGAACACTGAAGCTTTCTTT. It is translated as CASSFQGNWNTEAFF. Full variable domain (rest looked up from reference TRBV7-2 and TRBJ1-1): GAGVSQSPSNKVTEKGKDVELRCDPISGHTALYWYRQSLGQGLEFLIYFQGNSAPDKSGLPSDRFSAERTGGSVSTLTIQRTQQEDSAVYLCASSFQGNWNTEAFFGQGTRLTVV.